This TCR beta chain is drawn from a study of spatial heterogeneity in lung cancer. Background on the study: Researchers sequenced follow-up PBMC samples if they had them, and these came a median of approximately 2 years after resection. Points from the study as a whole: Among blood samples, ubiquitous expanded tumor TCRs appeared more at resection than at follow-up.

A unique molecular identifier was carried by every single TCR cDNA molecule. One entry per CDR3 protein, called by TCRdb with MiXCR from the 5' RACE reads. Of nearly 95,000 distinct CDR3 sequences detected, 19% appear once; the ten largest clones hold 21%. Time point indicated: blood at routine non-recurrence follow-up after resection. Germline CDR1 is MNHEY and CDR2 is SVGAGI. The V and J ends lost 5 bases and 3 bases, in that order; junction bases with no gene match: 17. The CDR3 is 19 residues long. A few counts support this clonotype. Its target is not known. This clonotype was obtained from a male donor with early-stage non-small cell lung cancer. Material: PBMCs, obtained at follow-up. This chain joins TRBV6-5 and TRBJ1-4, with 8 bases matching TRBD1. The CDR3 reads CASSPQRLRQGKANEKLFF. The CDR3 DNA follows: TGTGCCAGCAGTCCTCAACGCCTACGACAGGGGAAGGCTAATGAAAAACTGTTTTTT.